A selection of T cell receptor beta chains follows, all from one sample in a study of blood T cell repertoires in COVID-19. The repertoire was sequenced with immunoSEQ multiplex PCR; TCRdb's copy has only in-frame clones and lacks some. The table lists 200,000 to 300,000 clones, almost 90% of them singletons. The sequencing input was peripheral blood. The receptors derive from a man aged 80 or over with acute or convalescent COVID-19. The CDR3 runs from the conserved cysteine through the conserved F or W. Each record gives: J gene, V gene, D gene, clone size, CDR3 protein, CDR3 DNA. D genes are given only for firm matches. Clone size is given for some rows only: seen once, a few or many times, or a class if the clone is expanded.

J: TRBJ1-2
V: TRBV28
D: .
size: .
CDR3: CASSLSQGNSGYTF
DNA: TGTGCCAGCAGTTTATCTCAGGGAAACAGCGGCTACACCTTC

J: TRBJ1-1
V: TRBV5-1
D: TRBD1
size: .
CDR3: CASSWGQTEAFF
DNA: TGCGCCAGCAGCTGGGGACAGACTGAAGCTTTCTTT

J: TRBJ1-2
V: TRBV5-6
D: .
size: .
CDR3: CASSLRSSNYGYTF
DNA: TGTGCCAGCAGCTTACGGTCAAGCAACTATGGCTACACCTTC

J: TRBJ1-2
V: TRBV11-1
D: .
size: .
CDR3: CASSQQGGSSNYGYTF
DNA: TGTGCCAGCAGCCAACAGGGAGGGTCGTCGAACTATGGCTACACCTTC

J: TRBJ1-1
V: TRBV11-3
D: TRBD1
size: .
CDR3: CASSLDRGTEAFF
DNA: TGTGCCAGCAGCTTGGACAGGGGAACTGAAGCTTTCTTT

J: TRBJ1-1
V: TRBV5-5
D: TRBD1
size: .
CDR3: CASSYIQGWLNTEAFF
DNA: TGTGCCAGCAGCTACATACAGGGGTGGTTGAACACTGAAGCTTTCTTT

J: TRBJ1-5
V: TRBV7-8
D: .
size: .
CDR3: CASSSRQRNQPQHF
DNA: TGTGCCAGCAGTTCGCGACAGCGCAATCAGCCCCAGCATTTT

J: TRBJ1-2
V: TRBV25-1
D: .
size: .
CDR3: CASSEYEGNYGYTF
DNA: TGTGCCAGCAGTGAATATGAGGGAAACTATGGCTACACCTTC

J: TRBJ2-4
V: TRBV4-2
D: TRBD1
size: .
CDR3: CASSQERQGDIQYF
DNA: TGTGCCAGCAGCCAGGAGAGACAGGGGGACATTCAGTACTTC

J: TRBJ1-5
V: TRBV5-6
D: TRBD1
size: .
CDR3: CASSVGTGADQPQHF
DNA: TGTGCCAGCAGCGTCGGGACAGGGGCGGATCAGCCCCAGCATTTT

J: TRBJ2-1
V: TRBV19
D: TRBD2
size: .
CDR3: CASSIDLLAGKYNEQFF
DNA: TGTGCCAGTAGTATAGATCTACTAGCGGGAAAATACAATGAGCAGTTCTTC

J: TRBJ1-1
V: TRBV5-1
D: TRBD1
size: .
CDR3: CASSPTGQGATEAFF
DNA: TGCGCCAGCAGCCCCACGGGGCAGGGGGCTACCGAAGCTTTCTTT

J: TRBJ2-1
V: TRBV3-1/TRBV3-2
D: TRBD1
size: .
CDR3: CASSQRQGLNEQFF
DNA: TGTGCCAGCAGCCAAAGACAGGGCCTTAATGAGCAGTTCTTC

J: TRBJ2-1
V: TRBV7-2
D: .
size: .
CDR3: CASSLARGLSSRNEQFF
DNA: TGTGCCAGCAGCTTAGCGAGGGGACTTTCCTCAAGAAATGAGCAGTTCTTC

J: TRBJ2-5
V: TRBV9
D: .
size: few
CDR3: CASSPRPIGGETQYF
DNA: TGTGCCAGCAGCCCTAGACCTATCGGAGGGGAGACCCAGTACTTC

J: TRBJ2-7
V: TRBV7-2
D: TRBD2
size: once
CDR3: CASSFSGSYEQYF
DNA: TGTGCCAGCAGCTTTAGCGGGAGTTACGAGCAGTACTTC

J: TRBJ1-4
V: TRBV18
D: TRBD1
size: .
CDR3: CASSSGTGDEKLFF
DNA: TGTGCCAGCTCGTCTGGAACAGGGGACGAAAAACTGTTTTTT

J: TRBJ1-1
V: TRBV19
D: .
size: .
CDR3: CASSIGGFGTEAFF
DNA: TGTGCCAGTAGTATCGGGGGATTCGGCACTGAAGCTTTCTTT

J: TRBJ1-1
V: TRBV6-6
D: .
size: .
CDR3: CASSYMAGFTRTEAFF
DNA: TGTGCCAGCAGTTACATGGCTGGGTTTACGAGGACTGAAGCTTTCTTT

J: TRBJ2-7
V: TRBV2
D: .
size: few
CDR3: CASSALQGGEQYF
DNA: TGTGCCAGCAGTGCGCTTCAGGGGGGCGAGCAGTACTTC

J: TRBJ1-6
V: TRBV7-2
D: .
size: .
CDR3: CASSPYWGGSYNSPLHF
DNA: TGTGCCAGCAGCCCGTATTGGGGCGGCTCCTATAATTCACCCCTCCACTTT

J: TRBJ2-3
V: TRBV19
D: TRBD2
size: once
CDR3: CASSARAGEGDTQYF
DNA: TGTGCCAGTAGTGCTCGAGCGGGAGAAGGAGATACGCAGTATTTT

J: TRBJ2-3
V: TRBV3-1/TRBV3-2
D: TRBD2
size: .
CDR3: CASSRTSGGKNTQYF
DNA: TGTGCCAGCAGCAGGACTAGCGGGGGAAAGAATACGCAGTATTTT

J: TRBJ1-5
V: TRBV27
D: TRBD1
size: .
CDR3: CASSQGARQPQHF
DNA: TGTGCCAGCTCACAGGGGGCCCGTCAGCCCCAGCATTTT

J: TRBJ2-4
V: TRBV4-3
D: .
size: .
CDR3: CASSQASGGRDIQYF
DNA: TGCGCCAGCAGCCAAGCATCGGGGGGCAGGGACATTCAGTACTTC

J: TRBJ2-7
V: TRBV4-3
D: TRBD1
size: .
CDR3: CASSPGTASLSSYEQYF
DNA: TGCGCCAGCAGCCCTGGGACAGCTTCCTTGAGCTCCTACGAGCAGTACTTC

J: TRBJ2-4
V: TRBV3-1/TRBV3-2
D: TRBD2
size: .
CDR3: CASSPGGGAGIQYF
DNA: TGTGCCAGCAGCCCTGGCGGGGGGGCGGGCATTCAGTACTTC

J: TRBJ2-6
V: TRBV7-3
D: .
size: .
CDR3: CASSPRLGAGANVLTF
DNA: TGTGCCAGCAGCCCCCGTTTAGGGGCTGGGGCCAACGTCCTGACTTTC

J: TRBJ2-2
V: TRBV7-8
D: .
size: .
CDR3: CASSQAAGELFF
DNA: TGTGCCAGCAGCCAAGCCGCCGGGGAGCTGTTTTTT

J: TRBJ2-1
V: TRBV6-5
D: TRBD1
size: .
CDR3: CASSYTGVAYNEQFF
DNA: TGTGCCAGCAGTTACACAGGGGTCGCCTACAATGAGCAGTTCTTC

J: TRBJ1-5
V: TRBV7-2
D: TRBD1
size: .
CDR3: CASSLVGQATNQPQHF
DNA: TGTGCCAGCAGCTTAGTGGGACAGGCGACGAATCAGCCCCAGCATTTT

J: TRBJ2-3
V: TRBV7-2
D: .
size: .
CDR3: CASSMGGTDTQYF
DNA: TGTGCCAGCAGCATGGGAGGTACAGATACGCAGTATTTT

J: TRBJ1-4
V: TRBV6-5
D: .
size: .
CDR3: CASRAGLTTNEKLFF
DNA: TGTGCCAGCAGAGCAGGGTTAACAACTAATGAAAAACTGTTTTTT

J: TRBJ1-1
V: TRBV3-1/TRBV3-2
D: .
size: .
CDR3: CASSRHSTNEAFF
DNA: TGTGCCAGCAGCCGTCATAGCACAAATGAAGCTTTCTTT

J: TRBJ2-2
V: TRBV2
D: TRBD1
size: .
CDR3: CASSEGQGKTGELFF
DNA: TGTGCCAGCAGTGAGGGACAGGGGAAAACCGGGGAGCTGTTTTTT

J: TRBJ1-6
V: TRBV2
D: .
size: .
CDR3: CASTPGRNSPLHF
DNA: TGTGCCAGCACGCCAGGGAGGAATTCACCCCTCCACTTT

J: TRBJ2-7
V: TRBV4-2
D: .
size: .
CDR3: CASSQGVPGDEQYF
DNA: TGTGCCAGCAGCCAAGGCGTGCCGGGTGACGAGCAGTACTTC

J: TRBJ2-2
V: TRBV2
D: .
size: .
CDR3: CASRTQGIKAGELFF
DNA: TGTGCCAGCAGGACACAGGGAATTAAAGCCGGGGAGCTGTTTTTT

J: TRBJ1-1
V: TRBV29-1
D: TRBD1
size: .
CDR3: CSVEPGQDVVLGTEAFF
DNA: TGCAGCGTTGAACCCGGACAGGACGTCGTTTTGGGCACTGAAGCTTTCTTT

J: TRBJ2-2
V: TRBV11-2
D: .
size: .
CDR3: CASSITGLANTGELFF
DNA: TGTGCCAGCAGCATAACAGGGCTGGCCAACACCGGGGAGCTGTTTTTT

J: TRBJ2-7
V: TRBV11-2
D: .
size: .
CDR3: CASRALDSPYEQYF
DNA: TGTGCCAGCAGGGCACTGGACAGCCCCTACGAGCAGTACTTC

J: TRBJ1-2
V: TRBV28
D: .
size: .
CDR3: CASSLRGVMGNYGYTF
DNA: TGTGCCAGCAGTTTAAGGGGTGTTATGGGGAACTATGGCTACACCTTC

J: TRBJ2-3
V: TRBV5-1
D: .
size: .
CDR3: CASSFRLNTDTQYF
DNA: TGCGCCAGCAGCTTCCGACTTAACACAGATACGCAGTATTTT

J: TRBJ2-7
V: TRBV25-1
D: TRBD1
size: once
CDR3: CASSEYAGGAYEQYF
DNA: TGTGCCAGCAGTGAATATGCAGGGGGCGCCTACGAGCAGTACTTC

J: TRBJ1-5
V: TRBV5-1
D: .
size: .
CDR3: CASSLDGSKGQPQHF
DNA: TGCGCCAGCAGCTTGGACGGGTCGAAAGGTCAGCCCCAGCATTTT

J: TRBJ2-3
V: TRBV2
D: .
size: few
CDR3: CASSLRGKGDTQYF
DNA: TGTGCCAGCAGCCTTAGGGGGAAAGGGGATACGCAGTATTTT

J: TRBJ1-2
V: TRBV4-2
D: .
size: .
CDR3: CASSQEEGSYGYTF
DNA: TGTGCCAGCAGCCAAGAAGAGGGTTCCTATGGCTACACCTTC

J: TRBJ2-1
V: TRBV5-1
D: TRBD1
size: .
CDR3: CASSLEGQGLGEQFF
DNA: TGCGCCAGCAGCTTGGAAGGACAGGGTTTGGGGGAGCAGTTCTTC

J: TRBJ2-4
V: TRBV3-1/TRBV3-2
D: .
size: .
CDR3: CASSQGRRVAKNIQYF
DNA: TGTGCCAGCAGCCAAGGGCGGAGGGTAGCCAAAAACATTCAGTACTTC

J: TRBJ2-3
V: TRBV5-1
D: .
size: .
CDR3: CASSSQTSTDTQYF
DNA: TGCGCCAGCAGCTCGCAGACTAGCACAGATACGCAGTATTTT

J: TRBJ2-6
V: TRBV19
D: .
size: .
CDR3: CASSMSSGANVLTF
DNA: TGTGCCAGTAGTATGAGTTCTGGGGCCAACGTCCTGACTTTC

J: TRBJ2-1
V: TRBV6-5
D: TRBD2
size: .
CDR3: CASRPSGDNEQFF
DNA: TGTGCCAGCAGACCTAGCGGGGACAATGAGCAGTTCTTC